The rows below give T cell receptor beta chains drawn from one sample of a study of radiotherapy plus CTLA-4 blockade in lung cancer. TCRdb's table, derived via immunoSEQ multiplex PCR, lists solely in-frame clones and lacks some. The sample comprises roughly 90,000 clones, approximately 86% of which are singletons, and 4% to 6% rests with the top ten. This specimen was peripheral blood, taken from a patient treated with radiotherapy plus ipilimumab. The receptors shown here come from a human donor with non-small cell lung cancer that progressed on radiotherapy plus ipilimumab. Both conserved end residues are part of each CDR3. The order of the fields is D gene, J gene, V gene, clone size, CDR3 DNA, CDR3 protein. A D gene is named only where the DNA matches it firmly. The size field is filled for only some rows; it gives once, few, many or a size class.

NA,TRBJ2-3,TRBV27,NA,TGTGCCAGCAGTTTAATCCGGGACACAGATACGCAGTATTTT,CASSLIRDTDTQYF
NA,TRBJ2-2,TRBV5-6,NA,TGTGCCAGCAGCTTGGTTCTCGGAGGGGAGCTGTTTTTT,CASSLVLGGELFF
NA,TRBJ2-7,TRBV14,few,TGTGCCAGCAGCCAACTGGGACTACAGGGCGGCGAGCAGTACTTC,CASSQLGLQGGEQYF
NA,TRBJ2-7,TRBV6-1,NA,TGTGCCAGCAGTGACAGGTTTAGCTCCTACGAGCAGTACTTC,CASSDRFSSYEQYF
TRBD1,TRBJ2-7,TRBV7-8,NA,TGTGCCAGCAGCTTAAACACAGGGGTCCTCTACGAGCAGTACTTC,CASSLNTGVLYEQYF
NA,TRBJ1-2,TRBV6-6,NA,TGTGCCAGCACCGCGGTGGCTAACTATGGCTACACCTTC,CASTAVANYGYTF
TRBD2,TRBJ2-5,TRBV29-1,NA,TGCAGCGTTGCCTCCGGCGCGGCTAGCGGGAACCAAGAGACCCAGTACTTC,CSVASGAASGNQETQYF
TRBD1,TRBJ1-5,TRBV6-6,NA,TGTGCCAGCAGCCCGGGACAGGGGAATCAGCCCCAGCATTTT,CASSPGQGNQPQHF
NA,TRBJ2-5,TRBV6-1,once,TGTGCCAGCAGTGCGGGTTTGGCGCGGGAGACCCAGTACTTC,CASSAGLARETQYF
TRBD2,TRBJ2-2,TRBV5-6,NA,TGTGCCAGCAGCATGACGCTAGCGGGAGGTGACACCGGGGAGCTGTTTTTT,CASSMTLAGGDTGELFF
NA,TRBJ1-1,TRBV7-9,once,TGTGCCAGCAGCTTAGAGACAGGTTCAAACACTGAAGCTTTCTTT,CASSLETGSNTEAFF
NA,TRBJ2-2,TRBV9,NA,TGTGCCAGCAGCTATAGGGTGGGGTCACCGGGGGAGCTGTTTTTT,CASSYRVGSPGELFF
NA,TRBJ2-7,TRBV5-1,NA,TGCGCCAGCAGCTTGTCGCTCCTCGGGTCCTACGAGCAGTACTTC,CASSLSLLGSYEQYF
NA,TRBJ2-6,TRBV30,NA,TGTGCCTGGGGGGCCCTGGGATCTGGGGCCAACGTCCTGACTTTC,CAWGALGSGANVLTF
NA,TRBJ1-2,TRBV6-1,once,TGTGCCAGCAGTTCCTCAGACAGGTTCTATGGCTACACCTTC,CASSSSDRFYGYTF
NA,TRBJ2-5,TRBV7-3,NA,TGTGCCAGCAGCTTAACCCCCCAAGAGACCCAGTACTTC,CASSLTPQETQYF
TRBD2,TRBJ2-7,TRBV5-1,NA,TGCGCCAGCAGCTTGGACCCCACGACTAGCGGGACGGGGCAGCAGTACTTC,CASSLDPTTSGTGQQYF
TRBD2,TRBJ2-4,TRBV4-1,NA,TGCGCCAGCAGCGTGGGTAGCGGGAGAGGGGCCAAAAACATTCAGTACTTC,CASSVGSGRGAKNIQYF
TRBD2,TRBJ2-1,TRBV6-1,NA,TGTGCCAGCAGTGGCGGACTAGGGGATTATACTGAGCAGTTCTTC,CASSGGLGDYTEQFF
NA,TRBJ1-2,TRBV5-1,NA,TGCGCCAGCAGCTTTGCTAGGACATCGAACTATGGCTACACCTTC,CASSFARTSNYGYTF
NA,TRBJ1-4,TRBV5-1,NA,TGCGCCAGCAGCTTGGCTCCAGCTAATGAAAAACTGTTTTTT,CASSLAPANEKLFF
NA,TRBJ1-5,TRBV6-6,NA,TGTGCCAGCAAAGGGGCCAATCAGCCCCAGCATTTT,CASKGANQPQHF
TRBD2,TRBJ2-1,TRBV5-1,NA,TGCGCCAGCAGCTCGGGACTAGCGGGAGGGCCTGGTAATGAGCAGTTCTTC,CASSSGLAGGPGNEQFF
NA,TRBJ2-1,TRBV7-7,NA,TGTGCTAGCAGCTTAGTGCAGATAAGTGAGCAGTTCTTC,CASSLVQISEQFF
NA,TRBJ2-1,TRBV2,NA,NA,CASSVGTGTGNKEFF
NA,TRBJ2-2,TRBV5-4,NA,TGTGCCAGCAGCTTAACCGGGACCTACACCGGGGAGCTGTTTTTT,CASSLTGTYTGELFF
NA,TRBJ2-3,TRBV5-1,NA,TGCGCCAGCAGAGGGGGGTACGGGTCGTCTGGGGCGCAGTATTTT,CASRGGYGSSGAQYF
TRBD1,TRBJ1-3,TRBV5-1,NA,TGCGCCAGCAGCTTGATGGGACAGGAAAGCTCTGGAAACACCATATATTTT,CASSLMGQESSGNTIYF
NA,TRBJ2-3,TRBV7-6,NA,TGTGCCAGCAGCTTTAGGGACTTGAATACGCAGTATTTT,CASSFRDLNTQYF
TRBD2,TRBJ2-2,TRBV19,few,TGTGCCAGTAGTATGTGGAATGGCGGGAGGGCCGGGGAGCTGTTTTTT,CASSMWNGGRAGELFF
NA,TRBJ2-7,TRBV7-9,NA,TGTGCCAGCAGACCCTATAGCTCCTACGAGCAGTACTTC,CASRPYSSYEQYF
TRBD1,TRBJ1-1,TRBV4-2,NA,TGTGCCAGCAGCCTGACAGGGATGAACACTGAAGCTTTCTTT,CASSLTGMNTEAFF
TRBD1,TRBJ2-7,TRBV5-4,NA,TGTGCCAGCAGCCACACCGGGACAGGGGGCGCGGAGCAGTACTTC,CASSHTGTGGAEQYF
NA,TRBJ2-7,TRBV7-2,NA,TGTGCCAGCAGCTTGGGAGGGGGAGCGGGCCAAGGGGAGCAGTACTTC,CASSLGGGAGQGEQYF
NA,TRBJ1-1,TRBV5-1,NA,TGCGCCAGCAGCCCTTGGGACGGTGAAGCTTTCTTT,CASSPWDGEAFF
NA,TRBJ2-5,TRBV18,NA,TGTGCCAGCTCACCATTATACACAAGGGGCCAAGAGACCCAGTACTTC,CASSPLYTRGQETQYF
NA,TRBJ2-7,TRBV5-4,NA,TGTGCCAGCAGCCTGGACAGCCACGAGCAGTACTTC,CASSLDSHEQYF
NA,TRBJ1-1,TRBV12-5,once,TGTGCTAGTGGGACGTGGATAGGGGCTTTCTTT,CASGTWIGAFF
NA,TRBJ2-7,TRBV2,NA,TGTGCCAGCAGTGTCTGGACCGGGGGAACGGGAGAGCAGTACTTC,CASSVWTGGTGEQYF
NA,TRBJ2-1,TRBV7-8,NA,TGTGCCAGCAGCTTAAGTTCGTACAGCTACTACAATGAGCAGTTCTTC,CASSLSSYSYYNEQFF